This T cell receptor (beta chain) is drawn from a study of shared clonotypes between healthy human individuals. The overall study: The donors, a couple of women and a few men, were aged 18 to 49.

Unsorted samples, those not sorted, used roughly 87 million PBMCs for genomic DNA. Original methodology: ImmunoSEQ output held junction-only sequences without quality scores, so filtering differed. TCRdb's copy holds only in-frame clones and misses some; the assay was immunoSEQ multiplex PCR. V and J calls and clone size are as listed in that table; D and trimming were resolved from the DNA. The sample lists fewer than 600,000 clones, around 78% occurring once. V lost 8 bases and J 1 base, leaving 11 bases between the germline ends. The CDR3 length is 13 residues. CDR1 is MNHEY, CDR2 SMNVEV, per germline (reference sequence).

V and J are TRBV27 and TRBJ1-1; D perhaps matches TRBD1 (5 bases). Sequenced sample: PBMCs. This receptor was obtained from a woman in her forties in good health. Some clones in this sample may be carry-over from other donors' samples. The CDR3 is CASSYGGNTEAFF. The CDR3 DNA reads as TGTGCCAGCTCATACGGGGGGAACACTGAAGCTTTCTTT.